This T cell receptor (beta chain) was obtained from a study of cytomegalovirus exposure and HLA in healthy donors. This clone was counted once. Deletions cut 1 base from V and 1 base from J, with 8 bases between. CDR3 length: 15 amino acids. Germline V lookup: CDR1 SGHDT, CDR2 YYEEEE. The PCR had 60 Vbeta and 13 Jbeta primers. Generated by immunoSEQ multiplex PCR, the TCRdb table keeps only in-frame clones and is missing some. The data contain hundreds of thousands of clones, over 60% of them seen just once; the ten biggest clones take up 1.8%. V is TRBV5-6 and J is TRBJ2-2; no definite D call. Input material: PBMCs. The sequence came from a male donor in good health and CMV-seronegative. The CDR3 protein is CASSLRQVNTGELFF. CDR3 DNA sequence: TGTGCCAGCAGCTTGAGACAAGTGAACACCGGGGAGCTGTTTTTT.